The 16 T cell receptor beta chains in this list originate from one sample, sequenced in a study of T cell responses to AZD1222 COVID-19 vaccine. Sequenced by immunoSEQ multiplex PCR; TCRdb stores in-frame clones only, minus some. Of about 130,000 clones in the sample, 91% are singletons; the top ten hold around 2.8%. Specimen: peripheral blood, collected on day 0 of AZD1222 vaccination. The receptors were gathered from an adult in good health.

V and J are TRBV3-1 (or the pseudogene TRBV3-2) and TRBJ2-3, with 10 bases identical to TRBD2. Germline trimming cut 4 bases from V and 2 bases from J; bases unmatched to any gene: 6. This CDR3 is built from 16 residues. The germline V gene encodes CDR1 LGHDT and CDR2 YNNKEL (reference sequence). The CDR3 coding sequence is TGTGCCAGCAGCCCCACAGCGGGAGGGAACACAGATACGCAGTATTTT. Translation gives CASSPTAGGNTDTQYF.

V usage is TRBV6-1 and J usage is TRBJ2-7, with D maybe TRBD1 (6 bases). CDR3 length: 17 residues. V lost 2 bases and J lost 3, with 20 bases in between. Germline-derived CDR1 and CDR2 are MNHNS and SASEGT. The CDR3 sequence is CASSEPLGQISLYEQYF. CDR3 bases: TGTGCCAGCAGTGAACCCCTAGGACAGATATCCCTCTACGAGCAGTACTTC.

This chain uses TRBV11-2 with TRBJ2-7; 7 bases map to TRBD2. The trim removed 6 bases at V and 1 base at J, leaving 12 bases unmatched. This CDR3 contains 16 residues. CDR1 and CDR2 (germline): SGHAT, FQNNGV. The CDR3 loop reads CASRGSWGGVSYEQYF. The CDR3 DNA sequence: TGTGCCAGCAGGGGCAGTTGGGGGGGTGTATCCTACGAGCAGTACTTC. Combining the CDR3 with reference TRBV11-2 and TRBJ2-7 gives the whole variable domain EAGVAQSPRYKIIEKRQSVAFWCNPISGHATLYWYQQILGQGPKLLIQFQNNGVVDDSQLPKDRFSAERLKGVDSTLKIQPAKLEDSAVYLCASRGSWGGVSYEQYFGPGTRLTVT.

The chain links TRBV6-2 or TRBV6-3 to TRBJ2-5, with no clear D. The germline V gene has CDR1 MNHEY and CDR2 SVGEGT. The CDR3 loop spans 12 amino acids. V lost 5 bases, J lost 6 bases, and 10 bases lay in between. The CDR3 nucleotides read TGTGCCAGCAGTGGTCAAGTCCAGACCCAGTACTTC. Translating it yields CASSGQVQTQYF.

The chain is built from TRBV3-1 (or the pseudogene TRBV3-2) and TRBJ2-7, with D possibly being TRBD2 (6 bases). The CDR3 contains 14 residues. The V end lost 6 bases, the J end lost 4 bases, and 16 bases lay between the germline ends. CDR1 LGHDT and CDR2 YNNKEL come from the germline V gene (reference sequence). DNA for the CDR3: TGTGCCAGCAGTCCTCGCCGGGAGCCATACGAGCAGTACTTC. The encoded protein is CASSPRREPYEQYF.

The chain joins TRBV3-1 (or the pseudogene TRBV3-2) to TRBJ2-5; 12 bases agree with TRBD2. Germline loops: CDR1 LGHDT, CDR2 YNNKEL (reference sequence). V shed 4 bases and J 5 bases; nucleotides not matched to a gene: 11. CDR3 length: 17 amino acids. The CDR3 here is CASSPASGRAGGETQYF. The CDR3 DNA sequence: TGTGCCAGCAGCCCGGCTAGCGGGAGGGCCGGGGGGGAGACCCAGTACTTC.

This clone appeared once. This sequence joins TRBV29-1 and TRBJ1-1; 7 bases map to TRBD1. V dropped 4 bases and J dropped 0; count of bases not matched to a gene: 2. CDR1 SQVTM and CDR2 ANQGSEA come from the germline V gene. The CDR3 has 13 residues. The CDR3 DNA is TGCAGCGTTGTTAGGGGGCTGAACACTGAAGCTTTCTTT. It encodes CSVVRGLNTEAFF.

The J gene is TRBJ2-7, the V gene TRBV4-1; TRBD2 aligns across 7 bases. The germline V gene encodes CDR1 MGHRA and CDR2 YSYEKL. The CDR3 extends over 14 amino acids. V shed 0 bases and J 3 bases; nucleotides not matched to a gene: 2. The CDR3 DNA follows: TGCGCCAGCAGCCAAGAGGGACTACGCTACGAGCAGTACTTC. It translates to CASSQEGLRYEQYF.

The chain employs TRBV2 and TRBJ1-3, with TRBD1 matching over 8 bases. Trimming cost V 6 bases and J 2 bases; bases outside gene matches: 3. The length of the CDR3 is 14 residues. CDR1 and CDR2 from the germline V gene are SNHLY and FYNNEI. The chain's CDR3 is CASSPQGAGNTIYF. The CDR3 DNA follows: TGTGCCAGCAGCCCACAGGGGGCTGGAAACACCATATATTTT.

The chain couples TRBV4-1 to TRBJ2-3, with D unresolved. This CDR3 comprises 15 residues. Germline V gene sequence: CDR1 MGHRA, CDR2 YSYEKL. Deletions cut 4 bases from V and 5 bases from J, with 16 bases between. CDR3 bases: TGCGCCAGCAGCCCGCTACCGGGCAATCAAGATACGCAGTATTTT. Protein sequence: CASSPLPGNQDTQYF.

The chain employs TRBV19 and TRBJ2-7; D not certain. Looked up from germline, CDR1 is LNHDA and CDR2 is SQIVND (reference sequence). V dropped 5 bases and J dropped 3 bases, with 17 bases sitting between them. CDR3 length: 15 residues. As DNA, the CDR3 is TGTGCCAGTAGTGACCCCTGGGCAGACCTCTACGAGCAGTACTTC. This encodes CASSDPWADLYEQYF.

This sequence joins TRBV3-1 (or the pseudogene TRBV3-2) and TRBJ2-7; 10 positions agree with TRBD1. From germline, CDR1 is LGHDT and CDR2 YNNKEL (reference sequence). CDR3 size: 14 residues. After removal of 2 bases from V and 10 bases from J, the junction contained 8 bases not matched to a gene. In nucleotides, the CDR3 is TGTGCCAGCAGCCAAAGGGGACAGGGGTTCCTCCAGTACTTC. This sequence encodes CASSQRGQGFLQYF.

This clone was observed once. The CDR3 here is CASSKSSVYGYTF. The CDR3 DNA reads TGTGCCAGCAGTAAATCCTCAGTCTATGGCTACACCTTC. The V call is TRBV9, the J call TRBJ1-2; D remains ambiguous. The CDR3 spans 13 residues. From germline, CDR1 is SGDLS and CDR2 YYNGEE. V was trimmed by 5 bases and J by 4 bases, leaving 12 bases between them.

The rearrangement joins TRBV27 to TRBJ2-1, with TRBD2 identical over 9 bases. CDR3 size: 14 residues. Germline V gives CDR1 MNHEY, CDR2 SMNVEV (reference sequence). J lost 8 bases, V lost 1 base, and 3 bases had no gene match. CDR3 nucleotide sequence: TGTGCCAGCAGTTTATGGCGGGAGGGCCATGAGCAGTTCTTC. Translating gives CASSLWREGHEQFF.

The chain links TRBV9 to TRBJ2-1; 9 bases fit TRBD2. V was clipped by 5 bases and J by 5 bases; unmatched bases: 20. Germline lookup yields CDR1 SGDLS and CDR2 YYNGEE. The CDR3 is 19 amino acids. This CDR3 reads CASRPPGGWLAGTDNEQFF. In DNA form, the CDR3 reads TGTGCCAGCAGACCCCCCGGGGGGTGGCTAGCGGGAACTGACAATGAGCAGTTCTTC.

V usage is TRBV6-5 and J usage is TRBJ1-2; unclear D gene. The V end lost 4 bases, the J end lost 2 bases, and 8 bases lay between the germline ends. Germline CDR1 MNHEY, CDR2 SVGAGI. The CDR3 has 13 residues. CDR3 nucleotide sequence: TGTGCCAGCAGTTCCGGGAGCAACTATGGCTACACCTTC. As protein: CASSSGSNYGYTF.